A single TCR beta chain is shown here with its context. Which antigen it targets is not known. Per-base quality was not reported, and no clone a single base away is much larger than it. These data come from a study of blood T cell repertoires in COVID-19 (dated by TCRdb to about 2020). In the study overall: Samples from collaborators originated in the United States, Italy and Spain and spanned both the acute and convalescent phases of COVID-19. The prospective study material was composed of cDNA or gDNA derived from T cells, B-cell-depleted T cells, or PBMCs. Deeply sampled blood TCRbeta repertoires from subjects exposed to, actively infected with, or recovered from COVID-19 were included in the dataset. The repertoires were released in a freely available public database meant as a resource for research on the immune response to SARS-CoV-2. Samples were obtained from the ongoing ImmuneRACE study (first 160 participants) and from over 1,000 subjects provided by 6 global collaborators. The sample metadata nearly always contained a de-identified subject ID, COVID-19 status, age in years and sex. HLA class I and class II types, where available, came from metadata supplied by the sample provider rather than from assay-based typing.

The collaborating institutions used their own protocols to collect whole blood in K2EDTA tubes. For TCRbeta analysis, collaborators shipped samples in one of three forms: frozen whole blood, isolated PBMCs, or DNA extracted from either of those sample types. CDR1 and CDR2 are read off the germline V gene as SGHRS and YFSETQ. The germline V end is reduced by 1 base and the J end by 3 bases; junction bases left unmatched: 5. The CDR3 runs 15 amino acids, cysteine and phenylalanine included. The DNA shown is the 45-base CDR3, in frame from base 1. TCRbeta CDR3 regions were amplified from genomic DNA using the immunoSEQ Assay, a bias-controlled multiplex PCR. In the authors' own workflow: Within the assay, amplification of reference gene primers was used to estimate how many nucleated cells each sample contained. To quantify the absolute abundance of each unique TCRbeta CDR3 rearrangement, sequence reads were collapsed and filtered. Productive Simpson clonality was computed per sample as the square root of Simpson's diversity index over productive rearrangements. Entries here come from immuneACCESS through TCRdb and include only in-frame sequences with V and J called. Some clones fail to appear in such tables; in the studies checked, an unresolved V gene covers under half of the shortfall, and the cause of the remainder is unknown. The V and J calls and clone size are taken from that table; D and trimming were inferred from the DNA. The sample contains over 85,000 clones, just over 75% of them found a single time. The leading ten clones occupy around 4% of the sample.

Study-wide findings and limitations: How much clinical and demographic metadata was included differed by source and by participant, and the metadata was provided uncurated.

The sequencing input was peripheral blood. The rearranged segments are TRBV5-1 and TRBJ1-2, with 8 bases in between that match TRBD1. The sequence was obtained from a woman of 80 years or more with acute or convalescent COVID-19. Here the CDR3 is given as CASSLSGQGHYGYTF. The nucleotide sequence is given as TGCGCCAGCAGCTTGAGTGGACAGGGCCACTATGGCTACACCTTC.